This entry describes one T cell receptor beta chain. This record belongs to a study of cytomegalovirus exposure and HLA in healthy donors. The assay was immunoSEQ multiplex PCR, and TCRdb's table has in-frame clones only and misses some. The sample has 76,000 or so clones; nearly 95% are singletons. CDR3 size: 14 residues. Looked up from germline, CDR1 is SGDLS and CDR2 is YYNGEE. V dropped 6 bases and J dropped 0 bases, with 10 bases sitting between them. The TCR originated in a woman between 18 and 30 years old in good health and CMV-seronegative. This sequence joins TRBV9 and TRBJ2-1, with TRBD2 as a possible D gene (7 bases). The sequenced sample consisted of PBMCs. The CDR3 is CASKGGHSYNEQFF. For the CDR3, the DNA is TGTGCCAGCAAGGGGGGGCACTCCTACAATGAGCAGTTCTTC.